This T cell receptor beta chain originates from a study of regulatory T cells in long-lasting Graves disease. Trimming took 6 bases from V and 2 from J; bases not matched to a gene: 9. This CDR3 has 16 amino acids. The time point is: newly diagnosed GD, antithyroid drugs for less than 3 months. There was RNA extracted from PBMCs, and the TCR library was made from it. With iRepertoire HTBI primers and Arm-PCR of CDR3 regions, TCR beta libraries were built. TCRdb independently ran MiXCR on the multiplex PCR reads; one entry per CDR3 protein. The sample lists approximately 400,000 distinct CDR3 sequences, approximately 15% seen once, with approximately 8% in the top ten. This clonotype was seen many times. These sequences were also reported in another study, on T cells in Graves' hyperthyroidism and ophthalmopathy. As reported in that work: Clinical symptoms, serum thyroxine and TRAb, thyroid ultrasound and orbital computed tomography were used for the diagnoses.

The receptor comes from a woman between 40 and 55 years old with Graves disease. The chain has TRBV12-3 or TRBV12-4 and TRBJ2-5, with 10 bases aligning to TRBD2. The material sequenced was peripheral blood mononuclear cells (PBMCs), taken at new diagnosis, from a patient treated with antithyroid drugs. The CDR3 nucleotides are TGTGCCAGCAGCCTTGCCCTAGCGGGAGCTCAAGAGACCCAGTACTTC. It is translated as CASSLALAGAQETQYF.